The present entry profiles one T cell receptor beta chain with its context. This sample was taken from a study of control samples from healthy donors and cancer patients. Libraries were prepared by immunoSEQ multiplex PCR; TCRdb keeps only in-frame clonotypes and omits some of them. The data show about 150,000 clones, over 90% seen once. The TCR sequence derives from a man aged 50 to 60 in good health. The sequencing sample was made of blood.

The CDR3: CSAQRGVDTQYF. CDR3 coding DNA: TGCAGCGCCCAAAGGGGGGTGGATACGCAGTATTTT. The chain is built from TRBV29-1 and TRBJ2-3; either TRBD1 or TRBD2 may supply D (6 bases each). Germline CDR1 SQVTM, CDR2 ANQGSEA. With 7 bases removed from V and 6 bases from J, the gap between germline ends came to 14 bases. The length of the CDR3 is 12 residues.